This TCR beta chain is drawn from a study of blood T cell repertoires in COVID-19. Study in general: Samples representing acute and convalescent COVID-19 were sourced from the United States, Italy and Spain. In each case, the material was cDNA or gDNA derived from T cells, B-cell-depleted T cells, or PBMCs.

This clone was seen only once. Per the authors' pipeline: Quantification of nucleated cells was approximated via reference gene primer amplification. Repertoires were generated with immunoSEQ multiplex PCR, while TCRdb's copy carries only in-frame clones and drops some. V, J and clone size are those of that table, while D and trimming were read from the DNA. Of about 380,000 clones in the sample, roughly 85% were seen once. The V and J ends lost 3 bases and 4 bases respectively, with 9 bases between them. Germline values: CDR1 MDHEN, CDR2 SYDVKM. CDR3 length: 14 amino acids. The chain couples TRBV28 to TRBJ1-4, with D tentatively TRBD1 (6 bases). This TCR was sampled from a woman aged 18 to 35 with acute or convalescent COVID-19. Sample: peripheral blood. The CDR3 nucleotides read TGTGCCAGCAGTTTTTCGGACAGTAATGAAAAACTGTTTTTT. Translated, it gives CASSFSDSNEKLFF.